Listed below are T cell receptor beta chains from one sample, sequenced in a study of OX40 agonist ivuxolimab in advanced cancers. Only in-frame clones appear in the TCRdb table, and some are missing; sequencing was by immunoSEQ multiplex PCR. The sample lists tens of thousands of clones, approximately 85% occurring once. The sequencing used CD4+ or CD8+ T cells sorted from blood, collected in a trial of the OX40 agonist ivuxolimab. These receptors were taken from an adult with an advanced solid tumor such as melanoma, head and neck, liver or kidney cancer. The CDR3 runs from the conserved cysteine through the conserved F or W. The D gene is left open where the match is weak. Size tells how often a clone was seen (once, few, many) or the class of an expanded clone, and some rows leave it out.

V gene	J gene	clone size	D gene	CDR3 protein	CDR3 DNA
TRBV7-9	TRBJ2-7	NA	NA	CASSSRGNEQYF	TGTGCCAGCAGCTCCAGGGGTAACGAGCAGTACTTC
TRBV19	TRBJ1-5	NA	TRBD1	CASSRGQVKGYNQPQHF	TGTGCCAGTAGTCGCGGACAGGTTAAGGGTTACAATCAGCCCCAGCATTTT
TRBV10-2	TRBJ1-1	NA	TRBD1	CASSWTGQDTEAFF	TGCGCCAGCAGCTGGACAGGACAAGACACTGAAGCTTTCTTT
TRBV2	TRBJ2-1	NA	NA	CASRGDRLRSSYNEQFF	TGTGCCAGCAGGGGGGACCGTCTGCGGAGCTCCTACAATGAGCAGTTCTTC
TRBV6-5	TRBJ1-4	NA	NA	CASSDRLGEKLFF	TGTGCCAGCAGCGATAGGCTGGGTGAAAAACTGTTTTTT
TRBV7-9	TRBJ2-7	NA	TRBD1	CASSLAQGQGTYEQYF	TGTGCCAGCAGCTTAGCCCAAGGACAGGGGACCTACGAGCAGTACTTC
TRBV6-1	TRBJ2-7	NA	TRBD2	CASSVLSGQGLAGVYEQYF	TGTGCCAGCAGTGTACTCTCGGGACAGGGACTAGCGGGGGTGTACGAGCAGTACTTC
TRBV27	TRBJ2-7	few	TRBD2	CASSASPGLAGGHEQYF	TGTGCCAGCAGTGCTTCACCGGGACTAGCGGGAGGGCACGAGCAGTACTTC
TRBV12-5	TRBJ1-5	NA	TRBD1	CASGLVPGGDRATRSNQPQHF	TGTGCTAGTGGTTTGGTACCTGGCGGGGACAGGGCGACAAGGAGCAATCAGCCCCAGCATTTT
TRBV21-1	TRBJ1-3	NA	NA	CASSKGQISSGNTIYF	TGTGCCAGCAGCAAAGGACAGATCAGCTCTGGAAACACCATATATTTT
TRBV4-2	TRBJ2-5	NA	TRBD2	CASSPREGQETQYF	TGTGCCAGCAGCCCGCGGGAGGGTCAAGAGACCCAGTACTTC
TRBV7-8	TRBJ2-7	few	NA	CASSLDLRGEQYF	TGTGCCAGCAGCTTAGATTTACGGGGCGAGCAGTACTTC
TRBV7-2	TRBJ2-3	NA	NA	CASSLEGATDTQYF	TGTGCCAGCAGCTTAGAGGGAGCCACAGATACGCAGTATTTT
TRBV11-3	TRBJ2-7	NA	NA	CASSYYEQYF	TGTGCCAGCAGCTATTACGAGCAGTACTTC
TRBV27	TRBJ1-1	few	NA	CASSLSMNTEAFF	TGTGCCAGCAGTTTATCGATGAACACTGAAGCTTTCTTT
TRBV19	TRBJ2-4	NA	TRBD1	CASRTRGTGDTKNIQYF	TGTGCCAGTAGGACAAGAGGGACAGGGGATACCAAAAACATTCAGTACTTC
TRBV2	TRBJ2-7	NA	NA	CASTVGGLYEQYF	TGTGCCAGCACGGTGGGGGGTTTGTACGAGCAGTACTTC
TRBV13	TRBJ1-5	NA	NA	CASSLGQGGSNQPQHF	TGTGCCAGCAGCTTAGGCCAAGGGGGAAGCAATCAGCCCCAGCATTTT
TRBV7-2	TRBJ1-3	NA	TRBD1	CASSPGQGPGNTIYF	TGTGCCAGCAGCCCAGGACAGGGACCTGGAAACACCATATATTTT
TRBV5-8	TRBJ1-6	NA	NA	CASSLGSPLHF	TGTGCCAGCAGCTTGGGCTCACCCCTCCACTTT
TRBV7-9	TRBJ1-3	NA	NA	CASSLVGLGPGNTIYF	TGTGCCAGCAGCTTAGTCGGGTTGGGGCCTGGAAACACCATATATTTT
TRBV7-9	TRBJ1-1	NA	TRBD1	CASSRFGTGDTEAFF	TGTGCCAGCAGCCGTTTCGGGACAGGGGACACTGAAGCTTTCTTT
TRBV6-6	TRBJ1-5	NA	NA	CASSYNGQPNQPQHF	TGTGCCAGCAGTTATAATGGACAGCCCAATCAGCCCCAGCATTTT
TRBV21-1	TRBJ2-1	NA	NA	CASSLDRGRYNEQFF	TGTGCCAGCAGCCTCGACAGGGGGCGATACAATGAGCAGTTCTTC
TRBV6-5	TRBJ2-1	NA	NA	CASSYTSNEQFF	TGTGCCAGCAGTTACACAAGCAATGAGCAGTTCTTC
TRBV4-2	TRBJ1-1	NA	TRBD1	CASSPGQGLITEAFF	TGTGCCAGCAGCCCGGGACAGGGGCTGATCACTGAAGCTTTCTTT
TRBV19	TRBJ2-7	NA	NA	CASSAMIGDEQYF	TGTGCCAGTAGTGCCATGATAGGAGACGAGCAGTACTTC